This TCR beta chain was identified in a study of cytomegalovirus exposure and HLA in healthy donors. The PCR ran on 60 Vbeta and 13 Jbeta primers. TCRdb keeps only in-frame clones here, not all; method: immunoSEQ multiplex PCR. The sample lists about 170,000 clones, more than 70% occurring once. The germline CDR1 and CDR2 sequences are SGHDT and YYEEEE. This CDR3 comprises 16 residues. V was pared by 0 bases and J by 9 bases, with 8 bases of the junction left unmatched. The receptor's source is a girl between 10 and 17 years old in good health and CMV-seronegative. The chain has TRBV5-6 and TRBJ1-6; 8 nucleotides align to TRBD1. The sequencing input was PBMCs. In nucleotides, the CDR3 is TGTGCCAGCAGCTTGGCCACGGCAGGGGGCTCTTCACCCCTCCACTTT. Protein sequence: CASSLATAGGSSPLHF.